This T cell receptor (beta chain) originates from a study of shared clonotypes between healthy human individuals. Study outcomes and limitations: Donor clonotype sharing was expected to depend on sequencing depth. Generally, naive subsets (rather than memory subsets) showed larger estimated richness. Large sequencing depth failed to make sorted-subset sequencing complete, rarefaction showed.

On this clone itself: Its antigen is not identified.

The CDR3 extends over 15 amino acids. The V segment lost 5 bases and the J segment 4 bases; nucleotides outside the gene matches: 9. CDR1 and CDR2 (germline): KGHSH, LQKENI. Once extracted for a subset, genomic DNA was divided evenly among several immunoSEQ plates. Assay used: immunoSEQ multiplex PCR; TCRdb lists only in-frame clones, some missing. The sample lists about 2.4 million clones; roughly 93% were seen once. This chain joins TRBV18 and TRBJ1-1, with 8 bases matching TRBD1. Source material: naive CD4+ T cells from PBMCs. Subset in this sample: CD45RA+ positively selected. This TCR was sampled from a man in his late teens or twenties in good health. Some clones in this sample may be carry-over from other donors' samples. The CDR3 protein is CASSVSTGESTEAFF. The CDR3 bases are TGTGCCAGCTCAGTATCGACAGGGGAGAGCACTGAAGCTTTCTTT.